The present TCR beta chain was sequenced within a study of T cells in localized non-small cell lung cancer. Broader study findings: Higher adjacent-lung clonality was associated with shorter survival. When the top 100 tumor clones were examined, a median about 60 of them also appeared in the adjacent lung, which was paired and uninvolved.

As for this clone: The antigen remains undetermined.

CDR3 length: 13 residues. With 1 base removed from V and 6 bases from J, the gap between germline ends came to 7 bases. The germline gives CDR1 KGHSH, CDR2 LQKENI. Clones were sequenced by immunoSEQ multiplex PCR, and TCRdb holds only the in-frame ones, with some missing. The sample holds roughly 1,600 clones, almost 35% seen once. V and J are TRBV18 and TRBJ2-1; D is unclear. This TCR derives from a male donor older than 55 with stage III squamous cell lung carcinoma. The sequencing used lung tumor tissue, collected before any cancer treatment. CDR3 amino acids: CASSPRGINEQFF. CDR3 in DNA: TGTGCCAGCTCACCACGGGGAATCAATGAGCAGTTCTTC.